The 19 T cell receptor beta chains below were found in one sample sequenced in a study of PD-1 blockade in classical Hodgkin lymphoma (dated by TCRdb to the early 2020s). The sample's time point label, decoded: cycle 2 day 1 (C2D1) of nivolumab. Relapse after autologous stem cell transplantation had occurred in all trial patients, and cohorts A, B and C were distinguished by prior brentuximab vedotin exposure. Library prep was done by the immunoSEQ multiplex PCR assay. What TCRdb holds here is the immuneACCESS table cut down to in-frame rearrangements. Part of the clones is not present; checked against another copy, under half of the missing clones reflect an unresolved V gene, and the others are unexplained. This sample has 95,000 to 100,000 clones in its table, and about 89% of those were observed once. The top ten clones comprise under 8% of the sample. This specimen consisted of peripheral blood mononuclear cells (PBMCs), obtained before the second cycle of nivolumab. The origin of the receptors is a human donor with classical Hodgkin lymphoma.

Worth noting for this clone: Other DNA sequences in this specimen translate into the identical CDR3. This CDR3 is CASSLGRTSGNTIYF. The DNA of the CDR3 is TGCGCCAGCAGCTTGGGGCGGACATCTGGAAACACCATATATTTT. The chain has TRBV5-1 and TRBJ1-3, with D possibly TRBD1 on 5 matching bases. The CDR3 runs 15 residues. Trimming took off 0 bases at V and 1 base at J, with 8 bases between the two ends. CDR1 is SGHRS and CDR2 is YFSETQ in the germline V gene.

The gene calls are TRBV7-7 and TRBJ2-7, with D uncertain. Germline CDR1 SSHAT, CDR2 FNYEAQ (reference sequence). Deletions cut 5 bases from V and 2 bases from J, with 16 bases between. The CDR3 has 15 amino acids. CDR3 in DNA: TGTGCCAGCAGCCAACCCCATAGGCCACCCTACGAGCAGTACTTC. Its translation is CASSQPHRPPYEQYF.

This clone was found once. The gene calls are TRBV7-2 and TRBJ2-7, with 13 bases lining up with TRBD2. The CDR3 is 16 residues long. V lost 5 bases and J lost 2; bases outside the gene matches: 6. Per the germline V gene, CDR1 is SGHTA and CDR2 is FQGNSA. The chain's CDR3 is CASSLTGTSGAYEQYF. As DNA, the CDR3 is TGTGCCAGCAGCCTCACCGGGACTAGCGGGGCCTACGAGCAGTACTTC.

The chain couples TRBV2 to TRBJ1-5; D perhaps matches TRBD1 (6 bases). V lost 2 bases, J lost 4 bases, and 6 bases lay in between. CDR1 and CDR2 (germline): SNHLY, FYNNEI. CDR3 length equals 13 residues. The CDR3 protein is CASSEQGNQPQHF. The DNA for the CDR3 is TGTGCCAGCAGTGAACAGGGGAATCAGCCCCAGCATTTT.

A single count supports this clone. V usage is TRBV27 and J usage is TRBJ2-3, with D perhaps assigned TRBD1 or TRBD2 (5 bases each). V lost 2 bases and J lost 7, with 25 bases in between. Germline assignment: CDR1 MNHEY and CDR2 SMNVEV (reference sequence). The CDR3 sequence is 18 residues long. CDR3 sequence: CASSLRARGYSMRNTQYF. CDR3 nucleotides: TGTGCCAGCAGTTTAAGGGCGAGGGGTTATTCCATGCGGAATACGCAGTATTTT.

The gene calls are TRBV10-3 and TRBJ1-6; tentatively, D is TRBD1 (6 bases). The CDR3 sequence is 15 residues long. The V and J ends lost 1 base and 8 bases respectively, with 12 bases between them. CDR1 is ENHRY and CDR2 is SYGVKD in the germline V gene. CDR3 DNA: TGTGCCATCAGTGAGTTTAGCAGGGGAGATTCACCCCTCCACTTT. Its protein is CAISEFSRGDSPLHF.

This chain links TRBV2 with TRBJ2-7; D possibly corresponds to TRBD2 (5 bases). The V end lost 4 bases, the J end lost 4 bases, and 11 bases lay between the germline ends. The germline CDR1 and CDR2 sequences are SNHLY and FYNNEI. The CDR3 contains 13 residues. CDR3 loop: CASSVGVVYEQYF. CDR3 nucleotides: TGTGCCAGCAGTGTCGGGGTCGTTTACGAGCAGTACTTC.

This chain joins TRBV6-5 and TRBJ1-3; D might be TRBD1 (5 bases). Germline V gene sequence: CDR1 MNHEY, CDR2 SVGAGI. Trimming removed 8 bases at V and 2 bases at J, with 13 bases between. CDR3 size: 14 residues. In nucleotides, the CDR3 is TGTGCCAGCCTAGACAGCCGCCCTGGAAACACCATATATTTT. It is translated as CASLDSRPGNTIYF.

The CDR3 region has the DNA TGTGCCAGCTCAACAATAGCGGGCGTCCTTGACAATGAGCAGTTCTTC. It specifies CASSTIAGVLDNEQFF. The chain has TRBV18 and TRBJ2-1, with 7 bases that match TRBD2. Germline trimming cut 5 bases from V and 5 bases from J; bases unmatched to any gene: 12. The germline CDR1 and CDR2 sequences are KGHSH and LQKENI. The CDR3 is made up of 16 amino acids.

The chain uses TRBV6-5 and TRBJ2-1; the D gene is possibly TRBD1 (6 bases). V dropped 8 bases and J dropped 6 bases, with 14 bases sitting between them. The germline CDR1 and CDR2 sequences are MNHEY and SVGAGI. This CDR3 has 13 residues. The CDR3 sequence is CASGLQGSNEQFF. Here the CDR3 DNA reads TGTGCCAGCGGCTTACAGGGTAGCAATGAGCAGTTCTTC.

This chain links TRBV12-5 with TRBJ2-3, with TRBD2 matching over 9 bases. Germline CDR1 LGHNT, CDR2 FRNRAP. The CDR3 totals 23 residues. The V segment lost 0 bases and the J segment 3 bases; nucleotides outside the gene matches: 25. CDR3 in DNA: TGTGCTAGTGGTTTGGTACTGAGGGGAGGGCTCCCACCGTTGCTAGCGGGAACAGATACGCAGTATTTT. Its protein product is CASGLVLRGGLPPLLAGTDTQYF.

The CDR3 DNA follows: TGTGCCAGTAGTAACCCAGGACAGGGGGCTAATCAGCCCCAGCATTTT. Amino acids: CASSNPGQGANQPQHF. The chain uses TRBV19 and TRBJ1-5; TRBD1 matches at 11 bases. Per germline, CDR1 LNHDA and CDR2 SQIVND (reference sequence). CDR3 length: 16 residues. J gave up 4 bases and V 4 bases, and 6 bases lay outside the gene matches.

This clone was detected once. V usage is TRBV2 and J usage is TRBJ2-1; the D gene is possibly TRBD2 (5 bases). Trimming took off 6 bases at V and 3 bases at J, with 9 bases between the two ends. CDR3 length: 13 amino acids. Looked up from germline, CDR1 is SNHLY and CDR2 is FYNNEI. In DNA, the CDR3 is TGTGCCAGCAGCCTAGGACTCTACAATGAGCAGTTCTTC. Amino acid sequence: CASSLGLYNEQFF. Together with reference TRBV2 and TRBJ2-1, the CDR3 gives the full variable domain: EPEVTQTPSHQVTQMGQEVILRCVPISNHLYFYWYRQILGQKVEFLVSFYNNEISEKSEIFDDQFSVERPDGSNFTLKIRSTKLEDSAMYFCASSLGLYNEQFFGPGTRLTVL.

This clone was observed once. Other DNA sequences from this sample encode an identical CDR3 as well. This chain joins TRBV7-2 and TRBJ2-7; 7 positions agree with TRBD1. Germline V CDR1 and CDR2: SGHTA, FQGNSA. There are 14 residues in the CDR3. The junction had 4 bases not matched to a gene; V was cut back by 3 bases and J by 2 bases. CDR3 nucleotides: TGTGCCAGCAGCTTCGGGACAGCTACCTACGAGCAGTACTTC. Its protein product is CASSFGTATYEQYF. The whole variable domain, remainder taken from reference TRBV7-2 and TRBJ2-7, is GAGVSQSPSNKVTEKGKDVELRCDPISGHTALYWYRQSLGQGLEFLIYFQGNSAPDKSGLPSDRFSAERTGGSVSTLTIQRTQQEDSAVYLCASSFGTATYEQYFGPGTRLTVT.

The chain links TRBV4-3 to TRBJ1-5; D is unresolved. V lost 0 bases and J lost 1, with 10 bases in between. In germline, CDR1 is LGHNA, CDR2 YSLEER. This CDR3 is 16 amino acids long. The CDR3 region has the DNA TGCGCCAGCAGCCAAGATTGGAGAGGGAGCAATCAGCCCCAGCATTTT. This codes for CASSQDWRGSNQPQHF.

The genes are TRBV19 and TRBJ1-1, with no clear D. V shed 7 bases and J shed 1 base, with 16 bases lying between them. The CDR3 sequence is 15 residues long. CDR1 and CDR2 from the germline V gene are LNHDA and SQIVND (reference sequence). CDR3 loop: CASTEAMGGNTEAFF. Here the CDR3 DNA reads TGTGCCAGTACGGAGGCCATGGGAGGGAACACTGAAGCTTTCTTT.

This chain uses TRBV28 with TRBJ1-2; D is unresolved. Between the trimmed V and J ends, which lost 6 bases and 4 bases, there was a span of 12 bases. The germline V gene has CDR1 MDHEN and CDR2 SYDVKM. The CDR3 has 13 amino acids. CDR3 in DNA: TGTGCCAGCAGGGACGGACGGACCTATGGCTACACCTTC. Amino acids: CASRDGRTYGYTF.

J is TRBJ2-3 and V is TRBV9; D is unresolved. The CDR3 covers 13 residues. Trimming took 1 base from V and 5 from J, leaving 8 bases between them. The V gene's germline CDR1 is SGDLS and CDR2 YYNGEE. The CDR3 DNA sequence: TGTGCCAGCAGCGTATTGGGAAAAGATACGCAGTATTTT. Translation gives CASSVLGKDTQYF.

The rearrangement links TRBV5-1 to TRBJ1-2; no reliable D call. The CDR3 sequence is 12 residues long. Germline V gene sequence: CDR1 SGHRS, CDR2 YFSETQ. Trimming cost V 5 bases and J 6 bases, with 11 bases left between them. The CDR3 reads CASSAGWHGYTF. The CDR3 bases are TGCGCCAGCAGTGCGGGGTGGCATGGCTACACCTTC.